A single sample is the source of the 12 T cell receptor beta chains below, sequenced in a study of CD8 T cells in Susac syndrome. Random hexamers served to reverse transcribe about 0.5 to 1 ug RNA. TCRdb analysed the immunoSEQ multiplex PCR reads with MiXCR anew, one entry per CDR3 protein. The table shows roughly 140,000 distinct CDR3 sequences, with 94% occurring only once. Sequencing was carried out using CD8+ T cells from PBMCs. All receptors derive from a human donor in good health.

This rearrangement joins TRBV7-9 to TRBJ2-7, with TRBD2 matching over 9 bases. Germline CDR1 SEHNR, CDR2 FQNEAQ (reference sequence). This CDR3 contains 16 residues. The V and J ends lost 7 bases and 3 bases, in that order; junction bases with no gene match: 13. The CDR3, as DNA: TGTGCCAGCACCTCCCCCCTAGCGGGACCGTTCTACGAGCAGTACTTC. Protein sequence: CASTSPLAGPFYEQYF.

On this clonotype itself: The CDR3 carries no conserved terminal phenylalanine or tryptophan, so it likely arises from a read error. The J gene is TRBJ2-2, the V gene TRBV6-2 or TRBV6-3; D unresolved. The CDR3 contains 17 residues. V lost 0 bases to trimming and J lost 2 bases, with 13 bases between them. The germline gives CDR1 MNHEY, CDR2 SVGEGT. This CDR3 is CASSYSKRLINTGELFL. The CDR3, as DNA: TGTGCCAGCAGTTACTCGAAAAGACTCATAAACACCGGGGAGCTGTTTCTT.

This chain uses TRBV28 with TRBJ2-5; 7 bases are shared with TRBD2. The CDR3 contains 15 residues. J was trimmed by 5 bases and V by 8 bases; bases with no gene match: 14. CDR1 MDHEN and CDR2 SYDVKM come from the germline V gene. This CDR3 reads CASASWAGEGETQYF. CDR3 nucleotides: TGTGCCAGCGCGTCCTGGGCGGGAGAGGGGGAGACCCAGTACTTC.

The chain has TRBV13 and TRBJ2-3, with 7 bases aligning to TRBD1. The ends lost 5 bases at V and 6 bases at J; junction bases unmatched: 11. Germline assignment: CDR1 PRHDT and CDR2 FYEKMQ (reference sequence). The CDR3 sequence is 15 residues long. The DNA for the CDR3 is TGTGCCAGCAGCCTAACTCTGACAGGGTACGATACGCAGTATTTT. This gives the protein CASSLTLTGYDTQYF. Drawing the rest from reference TRBV13 and TRBJ2-3, the complete variable domain is AAGVIQSPRHLIKEKRETATLKCYPIPRHDTVYWYQQGPGQDPQFLISFYEKMQSDKGSIPDRFSAQQFSDYHSELNMSSLELGDSALYFCASSLTLTGYDTQYFGPGTRLTVL.

The rearrangement links TRBV29-1 to TRBJ1-2; D uncertain. The CDR3 consists of 10 residues. The ends were cut back, 3 bases at V and 10 bases at J, with 9 bases in the middle. Germline V gene sequence: CDR1 SQVTM, CDR2 ANQGSEA. The CDR3 DNA sequence: TGCAGCGTTGAGGTTGAGGCCTACACCTTC. Its translation is CSVEVEAYTF.

The chain carries TRBV13 and TRBJ2-7, with D perhaps TRBD2 (6 bases). Germline values: CDR1 PRHDT, CDR2 FYEKMQ (reference sequence). V shed 4 bases and J shed 4 bases, with 11 bases lying between them. The CDR3 has 13 amino acids. CDR3 residues: CASSYSGTYEQYF. The DNA of the CDR3 is TGTGCCAGCAGCTACTCCGGGACTTACGAGCAGTACTTC.

This rearrangement joins TRBV20-1 to TRBJ2-7, with 14 bases lining up with TRBD2. The CDR3 contains 15 residues. In germline, CDR1 is DFQATT, CDR2 SNEGSKA (reference sequence). Trimming at V came to 5 bases and at J to 4 bases, leaving 7 bases not matched to a gene. The CDR3 sequence is CSAPGTSGSLYEQYF. The CDR3 region has the DNA TGCAGTGCTCCCGGGACTAGCGGGAGTTTATACGAGCAGTACTTC.

In DNA form, the CDR3 reads TGTGCCAGCAGCTTCGGGCCGGAGACCCAGTACTTC. Translated: CASSFGPETQYF. This chain links TRBV5-4 with TRBJ2-5, with D uncertain. CDR3 size: 12 residues. From germline, CDR1 is SGHNT and CDR2 YYREEE (reference sequence). V lost 2 bases and J lost 5, with 7 bases in between.

This sequence joins TRBV27 and TRBJ2-7; D is unclear. Germline CDR1 MNHEY, CDR2 SMNVEV (reference sequence). The V end was cut by 3 bases, the J end by 1 base, with 7 bases between. CDR3 length equals 13 residues. CDR3 protein: CASSFVSSYEQYF. In DNA form, the CDR3 reads TGTGCCAGCAGTTTTGTCTCTTCCTACGAGCAGTACTTC.

The chain carries TRBV12-3 or TRBV12-4 and TRBJ2-3; D is unresolved. This CDR3 has 12 residues. The V end lost 6 bases, the J end lost 6 bases, and 10 bases lay between the germline ends. DNA of the CDR3: TGTGCCAGCAGCCGCACAAGGGATACGCAGTATTTT. It codes for CASSRTRDTQYF.

This chain joins TRBV4-1 and TRBJ2-1; D unresolved. Deletions cut 3 bases from V and 3 bases from J, with 15 bases between. Germline assignment: CDR1 MGHRA and CDR2 YSYEKL. This CDR3 spans 16 amino acids. CDR3 nucleotide sequence: TGCGCCAGCAGCCACGAAGCCTACGGCCACTACAATGAGCAGTTCTTC. This codes for CASSHEAYGHYNEQFF.

V and J are TRBV7-2 and TRBJ1-2, with no clear D. Trimming took off 8 bases at V and 4 bases at J, with 14 bases between the two ends. Germline CDR1 is SGHTA and CDR2 is FQGNSA. The CDR3 contains 13 residues. CDR3 amino acids: CASSEKGIYGYTF. CDR3 in DNA: TGTGCCAGCTCCGAGAAGGGAATCTATGGCTACACCTTC.